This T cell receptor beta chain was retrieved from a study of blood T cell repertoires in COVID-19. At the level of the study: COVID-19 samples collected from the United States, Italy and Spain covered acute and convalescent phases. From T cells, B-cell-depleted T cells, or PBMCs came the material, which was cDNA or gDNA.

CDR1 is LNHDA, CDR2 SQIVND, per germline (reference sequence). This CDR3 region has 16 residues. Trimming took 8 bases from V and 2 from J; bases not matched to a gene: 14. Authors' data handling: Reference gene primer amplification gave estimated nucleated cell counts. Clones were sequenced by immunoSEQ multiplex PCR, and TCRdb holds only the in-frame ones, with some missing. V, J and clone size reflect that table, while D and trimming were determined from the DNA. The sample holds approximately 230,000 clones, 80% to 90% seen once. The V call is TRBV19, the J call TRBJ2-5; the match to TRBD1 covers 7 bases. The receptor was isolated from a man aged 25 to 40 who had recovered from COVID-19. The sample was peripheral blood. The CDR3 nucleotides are TGTGCCAGTTTAGACCGCGCAGGGGGTCTTCAAGAGACCCAGTACTTC. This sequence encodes CASLDRAGGLQETQYF. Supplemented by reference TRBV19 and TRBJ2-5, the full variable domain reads DGGITQSPKYLFRKEGQNVTLSCEQNLNHDAMYWYRQDPGQGLRLIYYSQIVNDFQKGDIAEGYSVSREKKESFPLTVTSAQKNPTAFYLCASLDRAGGLQETQYFGPGTRLLVL.